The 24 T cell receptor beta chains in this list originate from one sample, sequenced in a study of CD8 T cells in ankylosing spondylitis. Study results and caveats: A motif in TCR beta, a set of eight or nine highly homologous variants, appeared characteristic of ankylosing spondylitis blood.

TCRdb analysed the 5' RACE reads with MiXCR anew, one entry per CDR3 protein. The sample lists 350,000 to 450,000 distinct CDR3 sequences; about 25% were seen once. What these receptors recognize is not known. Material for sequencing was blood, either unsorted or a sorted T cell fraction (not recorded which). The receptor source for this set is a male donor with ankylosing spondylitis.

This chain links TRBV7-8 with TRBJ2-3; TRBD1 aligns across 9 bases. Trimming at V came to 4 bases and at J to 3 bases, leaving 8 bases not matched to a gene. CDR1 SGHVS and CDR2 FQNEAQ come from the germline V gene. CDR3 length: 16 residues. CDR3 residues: CASSWTGEGRTDTQYF. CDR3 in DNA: TGTGCCAGCAGCTGGACAGGGGAAGGTAGAACAGATACGCAGTATTTT.

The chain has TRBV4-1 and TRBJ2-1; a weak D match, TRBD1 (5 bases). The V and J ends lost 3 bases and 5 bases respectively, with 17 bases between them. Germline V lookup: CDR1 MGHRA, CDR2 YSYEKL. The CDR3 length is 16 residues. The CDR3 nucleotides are TGCGCCAGCAGCCAGACAGCCTCCCTCGCGGACAATGAGCAGTTCTTC. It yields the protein CASSQTASLADNEQFF.

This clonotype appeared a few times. As DNA, the CDR3 is TGTGCCAGCAGCAAAAAGGTTCGGGGACCCCAGCATTTT. It is translated as CASSKKVRGPQHF. The V gene is TRBV21-1, the J gene TRBJ1-5. TRBV21-1 counts as a pseudogene. CDR3 size: 13 residues.

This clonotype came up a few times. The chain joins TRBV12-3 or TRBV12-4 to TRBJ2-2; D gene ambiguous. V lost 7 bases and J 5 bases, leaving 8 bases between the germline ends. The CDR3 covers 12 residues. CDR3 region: CASTPQTGELFF. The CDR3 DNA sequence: TGTGCCAGCACCCCTCAGACCGGGGAGCTGTTTTTT.

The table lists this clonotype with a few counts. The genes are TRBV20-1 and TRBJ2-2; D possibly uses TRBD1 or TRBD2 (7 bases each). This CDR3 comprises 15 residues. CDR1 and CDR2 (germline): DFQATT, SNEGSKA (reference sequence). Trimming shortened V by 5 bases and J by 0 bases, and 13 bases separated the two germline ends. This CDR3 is CSAASGTANTGELFF. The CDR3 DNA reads TGCAGTGCTGCGAGCGGGACAGCGAACACCGGGGAGCTGTTTTTT.

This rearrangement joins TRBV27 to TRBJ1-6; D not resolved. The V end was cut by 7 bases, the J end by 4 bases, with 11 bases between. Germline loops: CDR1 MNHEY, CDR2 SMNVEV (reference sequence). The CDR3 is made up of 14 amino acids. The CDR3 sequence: CASTIGYYNSPLHF. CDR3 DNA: TGTGCCAGCACCATAGGTTATTATAATTCACCCCTCCACTTT.

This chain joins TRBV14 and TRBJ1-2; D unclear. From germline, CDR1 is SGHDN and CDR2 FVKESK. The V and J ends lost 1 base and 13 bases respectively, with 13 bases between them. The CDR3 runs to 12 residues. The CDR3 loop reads CASSQGMEGITF. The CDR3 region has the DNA TGTGCCAGCAGCCAAGGGATGGAGGGAATCACCTTC.

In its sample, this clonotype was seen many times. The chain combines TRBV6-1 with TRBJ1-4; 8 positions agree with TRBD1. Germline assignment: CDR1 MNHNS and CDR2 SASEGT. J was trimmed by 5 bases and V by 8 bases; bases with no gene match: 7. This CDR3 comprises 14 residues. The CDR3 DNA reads TGTGCCAGCTACAGGGACAGGATCAATGAAAAACTGTTTTTT. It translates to CASYRDRINEKLFF.

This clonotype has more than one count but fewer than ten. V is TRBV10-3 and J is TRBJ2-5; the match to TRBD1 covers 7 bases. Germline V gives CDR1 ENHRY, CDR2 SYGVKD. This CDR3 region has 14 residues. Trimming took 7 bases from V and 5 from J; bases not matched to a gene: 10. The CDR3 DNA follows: TGTGCCATCAAAATTGACAGGGCTGGGGAGACCCAGTACTTC. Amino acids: CAIKIDRAGETQYF.

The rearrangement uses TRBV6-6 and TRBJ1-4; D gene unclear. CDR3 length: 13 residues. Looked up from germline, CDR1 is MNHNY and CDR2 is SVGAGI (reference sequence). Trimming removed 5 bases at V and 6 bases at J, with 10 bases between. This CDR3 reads CASSPTMYEKLFF. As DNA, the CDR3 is TGTGCCAGCAGTCCAACGATGTATGAAAAACTGTTTTTT.

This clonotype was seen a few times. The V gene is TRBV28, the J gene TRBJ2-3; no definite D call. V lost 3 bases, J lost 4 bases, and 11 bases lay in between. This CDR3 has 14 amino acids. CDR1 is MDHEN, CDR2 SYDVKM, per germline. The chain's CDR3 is CASSLSGGPDTQYF. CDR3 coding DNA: TGTGCCAGCAGTTTGAGTGGCGGACCAGATACGCAGTATTTT. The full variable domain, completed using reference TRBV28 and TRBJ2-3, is DVKVTQSSRYLVKRTGEKVFLECVQDMDHENMFWYRQDPGLGLRLIYFSYDVKMKEKGDIPEGYSVSREKKERFSLILESASTNQTSMYLCASSLSGGPDTQYFGPGTRLTVL.

CDR3 residues: CAWSTGVMNTEAFF. CDR3 nucleotides: TGTGCCTGGAGTACCGGGGTAATGAACACTGAAGCTTTCTTT. The chain has TRBV30 and TRBJ1-1; no clear D gene. V was pared by 2 bases and J by 0 bases, with 10 bases between. This CDR3 has 14 residues. Germline V gene lookup returns CDR1 GTSNPN and CDR2 SVGIG (reference sequence).

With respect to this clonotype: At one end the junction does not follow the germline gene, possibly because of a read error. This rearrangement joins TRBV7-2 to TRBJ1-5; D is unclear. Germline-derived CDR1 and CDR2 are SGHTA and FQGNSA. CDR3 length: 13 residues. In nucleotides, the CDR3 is TGTGCCAGCAGCCAGGACCCCAATCAACCCCAGCATTTT. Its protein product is CASSQDPNQPQHF.

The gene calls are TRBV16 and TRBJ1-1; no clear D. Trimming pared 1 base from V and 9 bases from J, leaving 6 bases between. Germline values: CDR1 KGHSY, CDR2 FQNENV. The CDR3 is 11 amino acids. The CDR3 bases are TGTGCCAGCAGCCAATACCAGCAAGCTTTCTTT. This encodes CASSQYQQAFF.

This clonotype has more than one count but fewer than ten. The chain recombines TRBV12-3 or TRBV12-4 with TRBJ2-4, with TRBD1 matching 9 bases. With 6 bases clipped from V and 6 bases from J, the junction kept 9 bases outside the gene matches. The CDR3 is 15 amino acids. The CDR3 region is CASSLQGAVANIQYF. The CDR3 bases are TGTGCCAGCAGCTTACAGGGGGCGGTGGCAAACATTCAGTACTTC.

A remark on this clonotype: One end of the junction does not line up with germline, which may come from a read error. CDR3 DNA sequence: TGCTCCAGCGGCCACCCGCCGCCAGGAAATTCACCCCTCCACTTT. Translation: CSSGHPPPGNSPLHF. This rearrangement joins TRBV4-1 to TRBJ1-6, with D unresolved. The CDR3 is 15 residues long. Germline CDR1 is MGHRA and CDR2 is YSYEKL.

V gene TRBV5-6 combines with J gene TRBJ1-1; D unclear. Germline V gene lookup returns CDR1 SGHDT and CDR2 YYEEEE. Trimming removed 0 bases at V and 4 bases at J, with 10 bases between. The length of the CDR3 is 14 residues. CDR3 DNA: TGTGCCAGCAGCTTGGCCGGGCTGGGCACTGAAGCTTTCTTT. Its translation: CASSLAGLGTEAFF.

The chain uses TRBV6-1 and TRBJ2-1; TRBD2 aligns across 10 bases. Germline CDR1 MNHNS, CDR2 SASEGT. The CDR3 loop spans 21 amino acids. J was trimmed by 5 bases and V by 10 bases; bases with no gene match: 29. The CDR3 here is CAKNPGQAVRKREGPHNEQFF. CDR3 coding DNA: TGTGCCAAGAACCCGGGACAGGCTGTGAGGAAGCGGGAGGGCCCTCACAATGAGCAGTTCTTC.

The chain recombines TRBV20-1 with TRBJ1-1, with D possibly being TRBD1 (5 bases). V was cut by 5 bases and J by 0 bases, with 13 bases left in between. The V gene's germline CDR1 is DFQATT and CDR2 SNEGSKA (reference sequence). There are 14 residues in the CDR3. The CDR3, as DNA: TGCAGTGCTGGGGACCGGGGGATGAACACTGAAGCTTTCTTT. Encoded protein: CSAGDRGMNTEAFF.

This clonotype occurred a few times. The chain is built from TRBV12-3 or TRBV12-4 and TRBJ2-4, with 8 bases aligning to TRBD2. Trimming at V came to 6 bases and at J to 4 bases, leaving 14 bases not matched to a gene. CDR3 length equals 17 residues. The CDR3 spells CASRWTGGVLLKNIQYF. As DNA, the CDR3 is TGTGCCAGCAGGTGGACGGGAGGGGTTTTATTAAAAAACATTCAGTACTTC.

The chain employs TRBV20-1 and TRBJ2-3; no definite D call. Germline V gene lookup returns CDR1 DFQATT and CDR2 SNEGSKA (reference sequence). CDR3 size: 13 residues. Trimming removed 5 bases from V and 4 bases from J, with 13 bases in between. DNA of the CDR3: TGCAGTGCTTCTCGAGGTAGTGCAGATACGCAGTATTTT. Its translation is CSASRGSADTQYF.

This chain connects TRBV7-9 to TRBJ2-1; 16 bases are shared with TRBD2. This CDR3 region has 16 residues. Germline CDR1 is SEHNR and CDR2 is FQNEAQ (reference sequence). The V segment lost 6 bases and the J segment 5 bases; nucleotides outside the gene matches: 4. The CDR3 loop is CASSSGTSGRDNEQFF. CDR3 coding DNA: TGTGCCAGCAGTTCCGGGACTAGCGGGAGGGACAATGAGCAGTTCTTC.

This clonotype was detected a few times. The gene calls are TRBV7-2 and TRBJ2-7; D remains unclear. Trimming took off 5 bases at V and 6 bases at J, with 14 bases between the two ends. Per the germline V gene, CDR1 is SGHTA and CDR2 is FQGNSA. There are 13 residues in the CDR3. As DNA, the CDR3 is TGTGCCAGCAGCATTACTACTACCGGCGAGCAGTACTTC. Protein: CASSITTTGEQYF.

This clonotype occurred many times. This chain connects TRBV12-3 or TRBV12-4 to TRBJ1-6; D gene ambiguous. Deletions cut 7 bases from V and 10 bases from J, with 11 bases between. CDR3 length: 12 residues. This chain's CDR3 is CASTYWGSPLHF. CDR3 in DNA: TGTGCCAGCACCTATTGGGGATCACCCCTCCACTTT.